This passage covers 30 T cell receptor beta chains from one sample sequenced in a study of beta chain features in type 1 diabetes. Isolated RNA was reverse transcribed in full, so expressed TCRB transcripts were sequenced. Sequencing used immunoSEQ multiplex PCR; TCRdb keeps in-frame clones, though not all of them. This sample carries some 200,000 clones, roughly a tenth of them seen once, and the ten largest clones take over 1%. Sequencing was carried out using central memory CD4+ T cells from blood. These receptors all come from a man aged 18-30 years in good health.

The chain has TRBV6-5 and TRBJ2-3; no reliable D call. The germline CDR1 and CDR2 sequences are MNHEY and SVGAGI. CDR3 length: 12 amino acids. V was cut by 7 bases and J by 2 bases, with 7 bases left in between. DNA of the CDR3: TGTGCCAGCATCGACTTCACAGATACGCAGTATTTT. Its translation: CASIDFTDTQYF.

This clone was counted between two and nine times. CDR3 protein: CASKNRDRGELFF. CDR3 coding DNA: TGTGCCAGCAAGAACAGGGACCGCGGGGAGCTGTTTTTT. V usage is TRBV2 and J usage is TRBJ2-2, with a tentative D call TRBD1 (6 bases). This CDR3 is built from 13 residues. V gave up 7 bases and J gave up 7 bases, with 13 bases separating them. In germline, CDR1 is SNHLY, CDR2 FYNNEI.

V usage is TRBV10-3 and J usage is TRBJ1-2, with 8 bases fitting TRBD1. The CDR3 consists of 12 residues. Looked up from germline, CDR1 is ENHRY and CDR2 is SYGVKD. DNA for the CDR3: TGTGCAAGAACAGGGGGGGCCTATGGCTACACCTTC. It translates to CARTGGAYGYTF.

A remark on this clone: This may stem from a read error, because a much larger clone lies one nucleotide away. J is TRBJ2-6 and V is TRBV6-1, with a weak D call TRBD1 (6 bases). Germline V gene data show CDR1 as MNHNS and CDR2 as SASEGT. Between the trimmed V and J ends, which lost 10 bases and 0 bases, there was a span of 13 bases. CDR3 length: 15 amino acids. In DNA form, the CDR3 reads TGTGCCATCAGCGGACAGCTCTCTGGGGCCAACGTCCTGACTTTC. Its translation is CAISGQLSGANVLTF.

This rearrangement joins TRBV9 to TRBJ2-3; TRBD2 matches at 8 bases. CDR1 is SGDLS and CDR2 is YYNGEE in the germline V gene. CDR3 length: 16 amino acids. V was clipped by 3 bases and J by 5 bases; unmatched bases: 11. The DNA of the CDR3 is TGTGCCAGCAGCGATGGGCGAAGCGGGAGAGGAGATACGCAGTATTTT. Translated: CASSDGRSGRGDTQYF.

The chain uses TRBV7-9 and TRBJ2-4; D perhaps matches TRBD2 (6 bases). Deletions cut 5 bases from V and 7 bases from J, with 12 bases between. The germline V gene has CDR1 SEHNR and CDR2 FQNEAQ (reference sequence). CDR3 length: 13 residues. CDR3 protein: CASSPGEWNIQYF. DNA of the CDR3: TGTGCCAGCAGCCCGGGGGAGTGGAACATTCAGTACTTC.

This chain connects TRBV7-2 to TRBJ1-5, with D hard to call. Germline V gene lookup returns CDR1 SGHTA and CDR2 FQGNSA. There are 13 residues in the CDR3. V gave up 4 bases and J gave up 7 bases, with 11 bases separating them. The chain's CDR3 is CASSWNREQPQHF. The CDR3 nucleotides read TGTGCCAGCAGCTGGAACCGGGAACAGCCCCAGCATTTT.

The V gene is TRBV29-1, the J gene TRBJ2-1; 7 bases align to TRBD2. CDR3 length: 14 residues. Looked up from germline, CDR1 is SQVTM and CDR2 is ANQGSEA. With 4 bases clipped from V and 3 bases from J, the junction kept 6 bases outside the gene matches. CDR3 in DNA: TGCAGCGTTGCCCCAGGGACTAACTACAATGAGCAGTTCTTC. Translated, it gives CSVAPGTNYNEQFF.

In its sample, this clone was seen a few times. The V call is TRBV4-3, the J call TRBJ2-3; TRBD2 is a possible D gene (5 bases). CDR1 is LGHNA and CDR2 is YSLEER in the germline V gene. V was shortened by 1 base and J by 2 bases, with 7 bases between the two germline ends. This CDR3 is built from 14 residues. The CDR3 loop reads CASSQVRDTDTQYF. Here the CDR3 DNA reads TGCGCCAGCAGCCAAGTACGGGACACAGATACGCAGTATTTT.

J is TRBJ1-2 and V is TRBV28; a weak D match, TRBD1 (5 bases). The CDR3 has 13 residues. Germline V gene lookup returns CDR1 MDHEN and CDR2 SYDVKM. Trimming took 7 bases from V and 4 from J, leaving 13 bases between them. The CDR3 region has the DNA TGTGCCAGCACCAATGGGGGGACCTATGGCTACACCTTC. Translating it yields CASTNGGTYGYTF.

This clone was observed at least ten times. V usage is TRBV10-2 and J usage is TRBJ2-1; the D gene is possibly TRBD2 (6 bases). Germline V gene lookup returns CDR1 WSHSY and CDR2 SAAADI. The CDR3 is 12 amino acids. Trimming pared 6 bases from V and 7 bases from J, leaving 10 bases between. The chain's CDR3 is CASSPGVNEQFF. The CDR3 nucleotides read TGCGCCAGCAGCCCGGGGGTTAATGAGCAGTTCTTC.

Ten or more counts support this clone. The same CDR3 can be traced to other DNA sequences in this sample. The chain employs TRBV7-2 and TRBJ2-7; possibly TRBD2 for D (5 bases). Germline values: CDR1 SGHTA, CDR2 FQGNSA. This CDR3 comprises 13 residues. With 5 bases removed from V and 6 bases from J, the gap between germline ends came to 14 bases. DNA of the CDR3: TGTGCCAGCAGCGTGGGTCTAGCACGCGAGCAGTACTTC. Residues: CASSVGLAREQYF. Combining the CDR3 with reference TRBV7-2 and TRBJ2-7 gives the whole variable domain GAGVSQSPSNKVTEKGKDVELRCDPISGHTALYWYRQSLGQGLEFLIYFQGNSAPDKSGLPSDRFSAERTGGSVSTLTIQRTQQEDSAVYLCASSVGLAREQYFGPGTRLTVT.

The table lists this clone with a few counts. This chain's CDR3 is CATSRDHPGGGQETQYF. CDR3 in DNA: TGTGCCACCAGCAGAGACCATCCCGGCGGGGGCCAAGAGACCCAGTACTTC. The chain couples TRBV15 to TRBJ2-5; 7 bases align to TRBD2. This CDR3 has 17 residues. V dropped 0 bases and J dropped 1; count of bases not matched to a gene: 8. Looked up from germline, CDR1 is LNHNV and CDR2 is YYDKDF (reference sequence).

The chain couples TRBV29-1 to TRBJ2-7; 12 positions match TRBD2. V dropped 5 bases and J dropped 2; count of bases not matched to a gene: 10. This CDR3 contains 16 residues. Germline V gives CDR1 SQVTM, CDR2 ANQGSEA. CDR3 sequence reads: CSVLGGTSGLAYEQYF. The CDR3 DNA reads TGCAGCGTTCTAGGAGGGACTAGCGGGCTTGCCTACGAGCAGTACTTC.

The gene calls are TRBV2 and TRBJ2-3, with D unresolved. Germline V lookup: CDR1 SNHLY, CDR2 FYNNEI. Trimming removed 1 base from V and 5 bases from J, with 7 bases in between. The CDR3 loop spans 13 amino acids. In DNA, the CDR3 is TGTGCCAGCAGTGAAGTGAGAGGAGATACGCAGTATTTT. Its protein product is CASSEVRGDTQYF. Full variable domain (rest looked up from reference TRBV2 and TRBJ2-3): EPEVTQTPSHQVTQMGQEVILRCVPISNHLYFYWYRQILGQKVEFLVSFYNNEISEKSEIFDDQFSVERPDGSNFTLKIRSTKLEDSAMYFCASSEVRGDTQYFGPGTRLTVL.

In regard to this clone: A read error may be the cause here, since a much bigger clone is one base away. Other DNA sequences in the sample encode the same CDR3. V usage is TRBV7-9 and J usage is TRBJ2-5; a possible D gene is TRBD1 (6 bases). Looked up from germline, CDR1 is SEHNR and CDR2 is FQNEAQ (reference sequence). V shed 5 bases and J shed 5 bases, with 9 bases lying between them. This CDR3 is built from 12 residues. The DNA of the CDR3 is TGTGCCAGCAGCCCCCAGGGGGAGACCCAGTACTTC. Its translation: CASSPQGETQYF.

This clone was observed a handful of times. The CDR3 is CASSLPSGRAIETQYF. Here the CDR3 DNA reads TGTGCCAGCAGCTTGCCTAGCGGGAGGGCCATCGAGACCCAGTACTTC. This chain uses TRBV5-4 with TRBJ2-5; the match to TRBD2 covers 12 bases. There are 16 residues in the CDR3. After removal of 1 base from V and 5 bases from J, the junction contained 6 bases not matched to a gene. Germline values: CDR1 SGHNT, CDR2 YYREEE (reference sequence).

This clone was observed many times. This chain connects TRBV10-3 to TRBJ2-7, with TRBD2 identical over 12 bases. V dropped 8 bases and J dropped 2; count of bases not matched to a gene: 7. CDR1 is ENHRY and CDR2 is SYGVKD in the germline V gene. The CDR3 consists of 15 residues. The DNA of the CDR3 is TGTGCCATCCTCCCTAGCGGGAGGGAGACCTACGAGCAGTACTTC. Its protein product is CAILPSGRETYEQYF.

This clone has a handful of counts. At one of its ends the junction is not consistent with the germline gene, which may arise from a read error. The J gene is TRBJ2-1, the V gene TRBV7-2; the D is unclear. The CDR3 is made up of 15 amino acids. Germline-derived CDR1 and CDR2 are SGHTA and FQGNSA. The CDR3 sequence: CASSQEVHAYNEQFF. Here the CDR3 DNA reads TGCGCCAGCAGCCAAGAAGTACACGCCTACAATGAGCAGTTCTTC.

Only a few counts were recorded for this clone. The chain joins TRBV29-1 to TRBJ2-2; no reliable D call. CDR3 length equals 12 residues. Looked up from germline, CDR1 is SQVTM and CDR2 is ANQGSEA. V dropped 6 bases and J dropped 5 bases, with 10 bases sitting between them. CDR3 in amino acids: CSVPSRTGELFF. The CDR3 region has the DNA TGCAGCGTGCCCTCACGGACCGGGGAGCTGTTTTTT.

A few counts support this clone. The CDR3 DNA follows: TGTGCCAGCAGATCCGGAGCGGGGTACAATGAGCAGTTCTTC. It codes for CASRSGAGYNEQFF. This chain joins TRBV7-9 and TRBJ2-1; the match to TRBD2 covers 7 bases. With V trimmed by 6 bases and J by 4 bases, 6 bases remained unmatched. The CDR3 contains 14 residues. Per the germline V gene, CDR1 is SEHNR and CDR2 is FQNEAQ (reference sequence). The entire variable domain, with the rest obtained from reference TRBV7-9 and TRBJ2-1, is as follows: DTGVSQNPRHKITKRGQNVTFRCDPISEHNRLYWYRQTLGQGPEFLTYFQNEAQLEKSRLLSDRFSAERPKGSFSTLEIQRTEQGDSAMYLCASRSGAGYNEQFFGPGTRLTVL.

The rearrangement links TRBV28 to TRBJ2-3; 12 bases align to TRBD2. The germline gives CDR1 MDHEN, CDR2 SYDVKM. The CDR3 consists of 18 residues. V lost 6 bases, J lost 2 bases, and 12 bases stayed unmatched. The CDR3 nucleotides read TGTGCCAGCAGCTCCCTAGCGGGAGGGCGCGAGGCCACAGATACGCAGTATTTT. Protein sequence: CASSSLAGGREATDTQYF.

This clone appeared a few times. Different DNA sequences within this sample yield the same CDR3. The chain has TRBV6-4 and TRBJ2-1; 7 nucleotides match TRBD2. Germline V gene sequence: CDR1 MRHNA, CDR2 SNTAGT. The CDR3 consists of 15 residues. The V gene end was trimmed by 3 bases and the J gene end by 5 bases; junction bases not matched to a gene: 7. For the CDR3, the DNA is TGTGCCAGCAGTGATCAGGCGGGAGCCAACAATGAGCAGTTCTTC. Translating it yields CASSDQAGANNEQFF.

This chain joins TRBV9 and TRBJ2-6; D gene unclear. The CDR3 runs 14 residues. The V gene lost 9 bases and the J gene lost 4 bases, with 14 bases spanning the gap. Germline V gene sequence: CDR1 SGDLS, CDR2 YYNGEE. The CDR3 loop is CAIKPLYGANVLTF. The CDR3 DNA is TGTGCCATCAAGCCCCTTTACGGGGCCAACGTCCTGACTTTC.

This clone has just a few counts. J is TRBJ1-4 and V is TRBV5-1; TRBD1 matches at 10 bases. Germline V gene data show CDR1 as SGHRS and CDR2 as YFSETQ. V gave up 3 bases and J gave up 6 bases; unmatched junction bases: 11. This CDR3 spans 17 amino acids. The CDR3 sequence: CASSSKPTGTGDEKLFF. CDR3 nucleotides: TGCGCCAGCAGCTCGAAACCCACCGGGACAGGGGATGAAAAACTGTTTTTT.

This clone was observed a few times. The rearrangement uses TRBV21-1 and TRBJ2-4; the D call TRBD2 from the table was never checked on the DNA. TRBV21-1 is a recognized pseudogene. This CDR3 spans 17 amino acids. CDR3 protein: CASSKVGRAGTKNIQYF. In DNA form, the CDR3 reads TGTGCCAGCAGCAAAGTAGGAAGGGCCGGGACCAAAAACATTCAGTACTTC.

The chain couples TRBV5-1 to TRBJ2-2; the D is unclear. CDR3 length equals 13 residues. The germline V gene has CDR1 SGHRS and CDR2 YFSETQ. V lost 2 bases and J 8 bases, leaving 10 bases between the germline ends. The CDR3 sequence: CASSLTPTGELFF. As DNA, the CDR3 is TGCGCCAGCAGCTTAACTCCGACAGGGGAGCTGTTTTTT.

V is TRBV25-1 and J is TRBJ2-5; TRBD2 aligns across 10 bases. This CDR3 has 15 residues. V lost 4 bases, J lost 5 bases, and 7 bases stayed unmatched. Germline CDR1 is MGHDK and CDR2 is SYGVNS. The CDR3: CASSVTSGTGETQYF. In DNA, the CDR3 is TGTGCCAGCAGTGTCACTAGCGGGACTGGGGAGACCCAGTACTTC.

The chain has TRBV11-2 and TRBJ2-5, with 7 bases lining up with TRBD1. The CDR3 consists of 17 residues. The trim removed 5 bases at V and 2 bases at J, leaving 14 bases unmatched. The V gene's germline CDR1 is SGHAT and CDR2 FQNNGV. CDR3 DNA: TGTGCCAGCAGCCTGACCCCGCCGGGACAGCCACAAGAGACCCAGTACTTC. It codes for CASSLTPPGQPQETQYF.

The CDR3 spells CASSRPGTRNTGELFF. For the CDR3, the DNA is TGTGCCAGCAGCCGTCCCGGGACACGAAACACCGGGGAGCTGTTTTTT. The rearrangement links TRBV7-9 to TRBJ2-2, with D possibly TRBD1 on 6 matching bases. This CDR3 has 16 residues. Germline lookup yields CDR1 SEHNR and CDR2 FQNEAQ (reference sequence). V lost 5 bases to trimming and J lost 2 bases, with 15 bases between them.